This T cell receptor (beta chain) is drawn from a study of blood T cell repertoires in COVID-19 (dated by TCRdb to the early 2020s). About the full investigation: Collaborator samples came from the United States, Italy and Spain and covered acute and convalescent phases of COVID-19. The material from the prospective study consisted of cDNA or gDNA derived from T cells, B-cell-depleted T cells, or PBMCs. Subjects who had been exposed to COVID-19, were actively infected with it, or had recovered from it provided the deeply sampled blood TCRbeta repertoires that made up the dataset. The repertoires were released in a freely available public database intended as a resource for research on the immune response to SARS-CoV-2. The samples were drawn from the first 160 participants of the ongoing ImmuneRACE study and from roughly 1,300 subjects provided by 6 global collaborators. A de-identified subject ID, COVID-19 status, age in years and sex were almost always included in the sample metadata. HLA class I and class II types, where available, came from metadata supplied by the sample provider rather than from assay-based typing. The research as a whole found: Clinical and demographic metadata were provided uncurated, with the amount varying by source and participant.

The CDR3, from cysteine to phenylalanine, totals 17 residues. Solely the CDR3 DNA is kept, with 51 bases framed from the first base. The germline V gene encodes CDR1 GTSNPN and CDR2 SVGIG (reference sequence). The trim is 4 bases for V and 4 bases for J, with a gap of 25 bases between the germline ends. Regarding this clone: What this receptor recognizes is not known. The input lacks base qualities; no much larger clone sits a single base away.

Each collaborating institution followed its own protocols to collect whole blood in K2EDTA tubes. Collaborator samples were shipped for TCRbeta analysis as frozen whole blood, isolated PBMCs, or DNA extracted from either sample type. TCRbeta CDR3 regions were amplified from genomic DNA by means of the immunoSEQ Assay, a bias-controlled multiplex PCR. The authors processed their data as follows. The number of nucleated cells in each sample was estimated by amplification of reference gene primers within the assay. To quantify the absolute abundance of each unique TCRbeta CDR3 rearrangement, sequence reads were collapsed and filtered. For each sample, productive Simpson clonality was calculated by taking the square root of Simpson's diversity index across productive rearrangements. What TCRdb holds here is the immuneACCESS table cut down to in-frame rearrangements. Part of the clones is not present; checked against another copy, under half of the missing clones reflect an unresolved V gene, and the others are unexplained. That table supplies the V and J calls and clone size; D and trimming were determined from the DNA. The sample table holds about 210,000 clones, of which 80% to 90% were seen once. Roughly 1.5% of the sample comes from the top ten.

Recombination joined TRBV30 with TRBJ2-5, and possibly TRBD2, on 7 matching bases. The receptor was isolated from a man younger than 35 with active or convalescent COVID-19. The sample taken for sequencing was peripheral blood. The CDR3 region: CAWTPGRGKDYRETQYF. The nucleotides read TGTGCCTGGACCCCGGGGAGGGGGAAGGATTATCGAGAGACCCAGTACTTC.